This TCR beta chain was captured by sequencing in a study of T cells in Graves' hyperthyroidism and ophthalmopathy. Study-level background: Peripheral blood was collected at initial diagnosis, before any treatment. Study-level results: Blood also contained most expanded thyroid clonotypes above 0.001.

The CDR3 totals 14 residues. Trimming took 0 bases from V and 5 from J, leaving 12 bases between them. CDR1 and CDR2 from the germline V gene are SGHDT and YYEEEE. There are many counts of this clonotype. Its antigen is unidentified. RNA transcripts yielded amplified TCR beta CDR3 regions. Initially, a first-round RT-PCR of the TCR CDR3 employed the HTBI primer set. TCRdb reanalysed the multiplex PCR reads using MiXCR and keeps one entry per CDR3 protein. The sample contains about 350,000 distinct CDR3 sequences, 11% to 15% of which appear only once. The clonotype originates from a woman aged 25 to 45 with Graves' hyperthyroidism. The J gene is TRBJ2-7, the V gene TRBV5-6; D gene unclear. The specimen sequenced was blood. The CDR3 DNA reads as TGTGCCAGCAGCTTGGTTCCTCTAGATCACGAGCAGTACTTC. This gives the protein CASSLVPLDHEQYF.